The source of this T cell receptor beta chain is a study of T cell responses to AZD1222 COVID-19 vaccine. Sequencing was performed with immunoSEQ multiplex PCR; in TCRdb, only in-frame clones are kept and a portion is missing. The sample holds fewer than 150,000 clones, approximately 94% seen once. Comments on this clone: Its antigen is still unknown.

Study-level points and caveats: Spike-specific TCR breadth and depth rose after two AZD1222 doses. Most donors were white British, females outnumbered males, and clonal diversity was possibly underestimated.

The source is an adult who received the AZD1222 COVID-19 vaccine. The sample here was peripheral blood, taken 28 days after the second AZD1222 dose.

In DNA form, the CDR3 reads TGTGCCTGGAGTGCGAGGGACAATGAGCAGTTCTTC. It is translated as CAWSARDNEQFF. The chain combines TRBV30 with TRBJ2-1; a possible D gene is TRBD2 (5 bases). This CDR3 is built from 12 residues. V lost 1 base, J lost 5 bases, and 6 bases lay in between. Germline V CDR1 and CDR2: GTSNPN, SVGIG (reference sequence).